Detailed here is one T cell receptor beta chain. Germline loops: CDR1 KGHDR, CDR2 SFDVKD. V lost 4 bases and J lost 3, with 12 bases in between. The CDR3 covers 14 residues. These data are taken from a study of blood T cell repertoires in COVID-19. The study drew participants aged about 18 to 89 years from 24 US areas. Cohort 3 donors were reported recovered after two negative PCRs, clearance, or symptom resolution. The repertoire was sequenced with immunoSEQ multiplex PCR; TCRdb's copy has only in-frame clones and lacks some. This sample yields fewer than 200,000 clones, of which approximately 80% are seen a single time; more than 10% belongs to the top ten.

The chain carries TRBV24-1 and TRBJ2-7; TRBD1 is a possible D gene (7 bases). This TCR derives from a man aged 50 to 59 who had recovered from COVID-19. The sequencing sample was made of PBMCs or T cells enriched from blood (not recorded which). CDR3 sequence: CATSEAGQIYEQYF. In DNA form, the CDR3 reads TGTGCCACCAGTGAGGCGGGACAGATCTACGAGCAGTACTTC.